Following are 14 T cell receptor beta chains from one sample sequenced in a study of blood T cell repertoires in COVID-19. Sequencing was performed with immunoSEQ multiplex PCR; in TCRdb, only in-frame clones are kept and a portion is missing. The data show about 37,000 clones, 65% to 85% seen once. The sample taken for sequencing was peripheral blood. These receptors were obtained from a man in his sixties or seventies with COVID-19, enrolled during active disease.

The chain joins TRBV4-1 to TRBJ1-2, with 9 positions matching TRBD1. J lost 7 bases, V lost 1 base, and 7 bases had no gene match. Looked up from germline, CDR1 is MGHRA and CDR2 is YSYEKL. This CDR3 is built from 15 residues. CDR3 nucleotide sequence: TGCGCCAGCAGCCAAGGACAGGGGGGTATAGGTGGCTACACCTTC. Amino acids: CASSQGQGGIGGYTF.

The chain uses TRBV4-3 and TRBJ2-1; TRBD2 might be the D (5 bases). CDR3 length equals 15 residues. Trimming stripped 0 bases from V and 2 bases from J, with 8 bases between. CDR1 LGHNA and CDR2 YSLEER come from the germline V gene. CDR3 in DNA: TGCGCCAGCAGCCAAGAGGAACTAGCCTACAATGAGCAGTTCTTC. Amino acids: CASSQEELAYNEQFF.

V is TRBV4-1 and J is TRBJ2-5; tentative D call: TRBD2 (6 bases). The CDR3 covers 14 residues. The germline V gene encodes CDR1 MGHRA and CDR2 YSYEKL. V lost 0 bases and J lost 5, with 10 bases in between. The CDR3 region has the DNA TGCGCCAGCAGCCAAGAGGACTACCGGGAGACCCAGTACTTC. The encoded protein is CASSQEDYRETQYF.

The rearrangement joins TRBV18 to TRBJ2-3, with a possible D match to TRBD2 (6 bases). CDR3 size: 15 residues. Germline-derived CDR1 and CDR2 are KGHSH and LQKENI. Deletions cut 4 bases from V and 7 bases from J, with 18 bases between. The CDR3 DNA sequence: TGTGCCAGCTCACTCGGGACTGAAGAAGGAAATACGCAGTATTTT. The encoded protein is CASSLGTEEGNTQYF. Full variable domain (remainder filled in from reference TRBV18 and TRBJ2-3): NAGVMQNPRHLVRRRGQEARLRCSPMKGHSHVYWYRQLPEEGLKFMVYLQKENIIDESGMPKERFSAEFPKEGPSILRIQQVVRGDSAAYFCASSLGTEEGNTQYFGPGTRLTVL.

The chain has TRBV29-1 and TRBJ1-4; D remains ambiguous. The germline V and J ends were trimmed by 4 bases and 7 bases, with 10 bases remaining between them. CDR3 length: 12 amino acids. Germline values: CDR1 SQVTM, CDR2 ANQGSEA. The CDR3 coding sequence is TGCAGCGTTGGACGGGAGGGTGAAAAACTGTTTTTT. Encoded protein: CSVGREGEKLFF.

The rearrangement links TRBV7-9 to TRBJ1-2; D is perhaps TRBD1 (6 bases). This CDR3 contains 14 residues. Trimming removed 5 bases from V and 1 base from J, with 11 bases in between. The V gene's germline CDR1 is SEHNR and CDR2 FQNEAQ (reference sequence). Here the CDR3 DNA reads TGTGCCAGCAGCCCCAGGGGCGGTAACTATGGCTACACCTTC. Translation: CASSPRGGNYGYTF. The whole variable domain, filled in from reference TRBV7-9 and TRBJ1-2, reads DTGVSQNPRHKITKRGQNVTFRCDPISEHNRLYWYRQTLGQGPEFLTYFQNEAQLEKSRLLSDRFSAERPKGSFSTLEIQRTEQGDSAMYLCASSPRGGNYGYTFGSGTRLTVV.

The CDR3 sequence: CASSLGTANYEQYF. The CDR3 bases are TGTGCCAGCAGCCTCGGGACAGCTAACTACGAGCAGTACTTC. The chain employs TRBV14 and TRBJ2-7; 7 bases fit TRBD1. Trimming removed 4 bases from V and 3 bases from J; junction bases left unmatched: 6. CDR3 length: 14 amino acids. CDR1 and CDR2 (germline): SGHDN, FVKESK.

J is TRBJ2-5 and V is TRBV3-1 (or the pseudogene TRBV3-2), with 7 positions matching TRBD2. J was trimmed by 1 base and V by 0 bases; bases with no gene match: 2. The CDR3 loop spans 15 amino acids. CDR1 LGHDT and CDR2 YNNKEL come from the germline V gene (reference sequence). The CDR3 nucleotides are TGTGCCAGCAGCCAAGAGCTAGCGGCCCAAGAGACCCAGTACTTC. Its translation is CASSQELAAQETQYF.

In DNA form, the CDR3 reads TGCGCCAGCAGCTCCCGGGACAGCCCCCAAGAGACCCAGTACTTC. Translated: CASSSRDSPQETQYF. V and J are TRBV5-1 and TRBJ2-5; 7 bases match TRBD1. The CDR3 covers 15 residues. J gave up 1 base and V 3 bases, and 6 bases lay outside the gene matches. The germline gives CDR1 SGHRS, CDR2 YFSETQ.

The chain employs TRBV6-6 and TRBJ1-5, with no clear D. With 7 bases removed from V and 2 bases from J, the gap between germline ends came to 6 bases. The CDR3 length is 12 residues. CDR1 is MNHNY, CDR2 SVGAGI, per germline (reference sequence). This chain's CDR3 is CASNEGNQPQHF. For the CDR3, the DNA is TGTGCCAGCAACGAGGGCAATCAGCCCCAGCATTTT.

The rearrangement joins TRBV7-9 to TRBJ2-2; tentative D call: TRBD2 (6 bases). Germline V gene data show CDR1 as SEHNR and CDR2 as FQNEAQ (reference sequence). The CDR3 loop spans 14 amino acids. V was clipped by 0 bases and J by 4 bases, with 6 bases between them. Here the CDR3 reads CASSLAGGTGELFF. CDR3 bases: TGTGCCAGCAGCTTAGCGGGGGGCACCGGGGAGCTGTTTTTT.

This clone is classed as medium-sized. The V gene is TRBV5-8, the J gene TRBJ1-4; tentative D call: TRBD1 (5 bases). The germline V gene has CDR1 SGHTS and CDR2 YDEGEE. Trimming pared 0 bases from V and 13 bases from J, leaving 16 bases between. The CDR3 totals 14 residues. The DNA for the CDR3 is TGTGCCAGCAGCTTGGCCGAGGGTCGGGGGTTACTGTTTTTT. This codes for CASSLAEGRGLLFF.

This clone is categorized as medium-sized. The chain couples TRBV3-1 (or the pseudogene TRBV3-2) to TRBJ2-7, with 9 bases fitting TRBD1. This CDR3 comprises 14 residues. The trim removed 2 bases at V and 4 bases at J, leaving 3 bases unmatched. Germline V gene data show CDR1 as LGHDT and CDR2 as YNNKEL (reference sequence). The CDR3 bases are TGTGCCAGCAGCCAAATGACAGGGGGATACGAGCAGTACTTC. Its protein product is CASSQMTGGYEQYF.

The genes are TRBV20-1 and TRBJ1-5; D not certain. The CDR3 sequence is 14 residues long. CDR1 is DFQATT, CDR2 SNEGSKA, per germline (reference sequence). The V end was cut by 3 bases, the J end by 0 bases, with 9 bases between. CDR3 DNA: TGCAGTGCTAGTGCAGGAAGTAGCAATCAGCCCCAGCATTTT. Its protein is CSASAGSSNQPQHF.